These 16 T cell receptor beta chains came from one sample sequenced in a study of blood T cell repertoires in COVID-19. The repertoire was sequenced with immunoSEQ multiplex PCR; TCRdb's copy has only in-frame clones and lacks some. The sample holds fewer than 250,000 clones, nearly 90% seen once. Sequencing was done on a sample of PBMCs or T cells enriched from blood (not recorded which). These receptors originate from a man under 40 who had recovered from COVID-19.

This CDR3 is CASSEREGRYNEQFF. The CDR3 region has the DNA TGTGCCAGCAGTGAGCGGGAGGGTCGTTACAATGAGCAGTTCTTC. The rearrangement joins TRBV6-4 to TRBJ2-1, with 9 bases aligning to TRBD2. Germline V CDR1 and CDR2: MRHNA, SNTAGT. The trim removed 3 bases at V and 4 bases at J, leaving 4 bases unmatched. The CDR3 spans 15 residues.

The chain uses TRBV7-9 and TRBJ2-3; TRBD1 matches 10 bases. J lost 1 base, V lost 7 bases, and 8 bases had no gene match. The CDR3 runs to 16 residues. The germline V gene has CDR1 SEHNR and CDR2 FQNEAQ (reference sequence). The CDR3 bases are TGTGCCAGCACCGCGACCGGGACAGGGGGCACAGATACGCAGTATTTT. Translating it yields CASTATGTGGTDTQYF.

There are a few counts of this clone. This sequence joins TRBV20-1 and TRBJ2-2; maybe TRBD2 (5 bases). Trimming stripped 3 bases from V and 0 bases from J, with 8 bases between. Germline V gives CDR1 DFQATT, CDR2 SNEGSKA (reference sequence). This CDR3 region has 14 residues. The CDR3 nucleotides are TGCAGTGCTAGTGGCGGGCCGAACACCGGGGAGCTGTTTTTT. It translates to CSASGGPNTGELFF.

The chain employs TRBV6-5 and TRBJ2-2, with D maybe TRBD2 (5 bases). CDR1 MNHEY and CDR2 SVGAGI come from the germline V gene. V was pared by 2 bases and J by 2 bases, with 9 bases between. CDR3 length: 15 residues. In nucleotides, the CDR3 is TGTGCCAGCAGTTACGGCGGAGGAAACACCGGGGAGCTGTTTTTT. This encodes CASSYGGGNTGELFF.

The rearrangement links TRBV9 to TRBJ1-3; tentatively, D is TRBD1 (6 bases). Germline CDR1 SGDLS, CDR2 YYNGEE. The CDR3 extends over 16 amino acids. The V end was cut by 0 bases, the J end by 3 bases, with 13 bases between. The CDR3 protein is CASSVGGQSRGNTIYF. CDR3 nucleotide sequence: TGTGCCAGCAGCGTAGGTGGACAGTCGCGTGGAAACACCATATATTTT.

J is TRBJ1-1 and V is TRBV12-3 or TRBV12-4; perhaps TRBD1 as D (6 bases). V was cut by 9 bases and J by 7 bases, with 12 bases left in between. CDR3 length equals 11 residues. CDR3 sequence (DNA): TGTGCCAGTGGGAGGGGGGTTGAAGCTTTCTTT. Protein product: CASGRGVEAFF.

V is TRBV2 and J is TRBJ2-7; possible D gene TRBD2, 5 bases. CDR3 length: 15 residues. The germline V and J ends were trimmed by 7 bases and 5 bases, with 21 bases remaining between them. Germline V CDR1 and CDR2: SNHLY, FYNNEI. Here the CDR3 DNA reads TGTGCCAGCACCCTCTCCCCACGGAGGATAGACGAGCAGTACTTC. Its protein is CASTLSPRRIDEQYF.

The chain uses TRBV5-8 and TRBJ2-3, with D uncertain. V was clipped by 2 bases and J by 0 bases, with 19 bases between them. CDR3 size: 18 residues. CDR1 and CDR2 from the germline V gene are SGHTS and YDEGEE. CDR3 sequence: CASSFSPRVRSSTDTQYF. The CDR3 region has the DNA TGTGCCAGCAGCTTCTCTCCCCGGGTCCGATCTAGCACAGATACGCAGTATTTT.

This chain uses TRBV6-5 with TRBJ2-1, with TRBD1 matching 8 bases. The V and J ends lost 7 bases and 4 bases, in that order; junction bases with no gene match: 6. In germline, CDR1 is MNHEY, CDR2 SVGAGI. The CDR3 runs to 14 residues. CDR3 protein: CASTSGTGYNEQFF. The CDR3 DNA reads as TGTGCCAGCACCTCCGGGACAGGTTACAATGAGCAGTTCTTC.

The J gene is TRBJ2-1, the V gene TRBV7-6, with 9 bases aligning to TRBD1. CDR1 is SGHVS, CDR2 FNYEAQ, per germline. CDR3 size: 15 residues. The J segment lost 4 bases and the V segment lost 5 bases, leaving 6 bases of the junction unmatched. CDR3 in amino acids: CASSPRQGEYNEQFF. The DNA for the CDR3 is TGTGCCAGCAGCCCCCGACAGGGGGAATACAATGAGCAGTTCTTC.

Only one count was recorded for this clone. The chain has TRBV4-1 and TRBJ2-7; 9 bases map to TRBD2. The V gene end was trimmed by 1 base and the J gene end by 6 bases; junction bases not matched to a gene: 4. CDR3 length equals 14 residues. Per the germline V gene, CDR1 is MGHRA and CDR2 is YSYEKL. This chain's CDR3 is CASSQGLAVFEQYF. CDR3 nucleotide sequence: TGCGCCAGCAGCCAAGGACTAGCGGTATTCGAGCAGTACTTC.

This sequence joins TRBV19 and TRBJ1-2; D gene ambiguous. The length of the CDR3 is 13 residues. Trimming pared 5 bases from V and 8 bases from J, leaving 15 bases between. Germline V gene data show CDR1 as LNHDA and CDR2 as SQIVND (reference sequence). CDR3 region: CASSVRRGGGYTF. CDR3 DNA sequence: TGTGCCAGTAGTGTACGCCGGGGAGGGGGCTACACCTTC.

This clone has just one count. The chain carries TRBV10-3 and TRBJ2-2, with TRBD2 matching over 11 bases. The CDR3 is made up of 18 amino acids. Trimming removed 3 bases from V and 0 bases from J; junction bases left unmatched: 6. CDR1 is ENHRY, CDR2 SYGVKD, per germline. The CDR3 sequence: CAISEPVAGGTNTGELFF. Written as DNA, the CDR3 is TGTGCCATCAGTGAACCCGTAGCGGGAGGGACGAACACCGGGGAGCTGTTTTTT.

The rearrangement joins TRBV7-9 to TRBJ2-7; TRBD2 agrees at 7 bases. Trimming removed 6 bases from V and 6 bases from J; junction bases left unmatched: 11. CDR3 length equals 14 residues. CDR1 is SEHNR, CDR2 FQNEAQ, per germline (reference sequence). In DNA, the CDR3 is TGTGCCAGCAGGACGAGCGGGGCAGGAGGCGAGCAGTACTTC. Its protein is CASRTSGAGGEQYF.

The V call is TRBV7-6, the J call TRBJ2-6; TRBD2 matches at 8 bases. The CDR3 is 16 residues long. From germline, CDR1 is SGHVS and CDR2 FNYEAQ. Trimming cost V 5 bases and J 0 bases; bases outside gene matches: 3. CDR3 region: CASSAGGDSGANVLTF. The DNA for the CDR3 is TGTGCCAGCAGCGCCGGGGGGGACTCTGGGGCCAACGTCCTGACTTTC.

This chain connects TRBV28 to TRBJ2-1, with TRBD2 matching over 11 bases. The CDR3 has 17 residues. Germline V CDR1 and CDR2: MDHEN, SYDVKM. Trimming removed 5 bases from V and 8 bases from J; junction bases left unmatched: 14. The CDR3 sequence: CASSVDSGRGVRDEQFF. The CDR3, as DNA: TGTGCCAGCAGTGTCGATAGCGGGAGGGGGGTAAGGGATGAGCAGTTCTTC.